These 17 T cell receptor beta chains were sequenced from one sample in a study of OX40 agonist ivuxolimab in advanced cancers. Produced via immunoSEQ multiplex PCR; TCRdb's table is partial and in-frame only. The table lists around 100,000 clones, about nine tenths of them singletons. Specimen: CD4+ or CD8+ T cells sorted from blood, collected in a trial of the OX40 agonist ivuxolimab. The receptors were sampled from an adult with an advanced solid tumor such as melanoma, head and neck, liver or kidney cancer.

The rearrangement uses TRBV9 and TRBJ1-1; D perhaps matches TRBD1 (5 bases). The V gene's germline CDR1 is SGDLS and CDR2 YYNGEE. This CDR3 is 14 amino acids long. Deletions cut 0 bases from V and 10 bases from J, with 16 bases between. The CDR3 loop is CASSVVETGGSAFF. Written as DNA, the CDR3 is TGTGCCAGCAGCGTAGTTGAGACGGGGGGTTCAGCTTTCTTT.

The rearrangement joins TRBV29-1 to TRBJ2-1, with 7 nucleotides matching TRBD2. The CDR3 contains 12 residues. Trimming took 6 bases from V and 6 from J; bases not matched to a gene: 5. Germline V gene sequence: CDR1 SQVTM, CDR2 ANQGSEA. The CDR3 here is CSVTRGGNEQFF. The CDR3 DNA sequence: TGCAGCGTGACTCGCGGGGGCAATGAGCAGTTCTTC.

This clone was recorded only once. The V call is TRBV5-1, the J call TRBJ2-5; 9 nucleotides agree with TRBD2. The end of the DNA is better explained by TRBJ2-7, so the J call may be wrong. Germline CDR1 is SGHRS and CDR2 is YFSETQ. This CDR3 has 14 residues. The CDR3 nucleotides are TGCGCCAGCAGCCTAGCGGGAAAGGGCTACGAGCAGTACTTC. Encoded protein: CASSLAGKGYEQYF.

The chain has TRBV29-1 and TRBJ2-1; TRBD2 matches 7 bases. The CDR3 spans 15 residues. CDR1 SQVTM and CDR2 ANQGSEA come from the germline V gene. Trimming at V came to 4 bases and at J to 0 bases, leaving 6 bases not matched to a gene. This CDR3 is CSVVGGGGSYNEQFF. CDR3 nucleotide sequence: TGCAGCGTTGTGGGCGGCGGGGGCTCCTACAATGAGCAGTTCTTC.

The V and J genes are TRBV19 and TRBJ2-4, with 10 bases fitting TRBD1. The germline CDR1 and CDR2 sequences are LNHDA and SQIVND (reference sequence). This CDR3 is built from 13 residues. J lost 6 bases, V lost 4 bases, and 0 bases had no gene match. The CDR3 sequence is CASSRDRGNIQYF. For the CDR3, the DNA is TGTGCCAGTAGTAGGGACAGGGGAAACATTCAGTACTTC. Variable domain in full (rest from reference TRBV19 and TRBJ2-4): DGGITQSPKYLFRKEGQNVTLSCEQNLNHDAMYWYRQDPGQGLRLIYYSQIVNDFQKGDIAEGYSVSREKKESFPLTVTSAQKNPTAFYLCASSRDRGNIQYFGAGTRLSVL.

This chain connects TRBV28 to TRBJ1-5; unclear D gene. The CDR3 is 18 amino acids. V was pared by 4 bases and J by 4 bases, with 23 bases between. The germline CDR1 and CDR2 sequences are MDHEN and SYDVKM. The CDR3 coding sequence is TGTGCCAGCAGTTCCTTGAGTGACGACCGAGCGGGAAATCAGCCCCAGCATTTT. It translates to CASSSLSDDRAGNQPQHF.

The genes are TRBV9 and TRBJ2-1; 11 nucleotides match TRBD2. Unmatched junction bases numbered 7, after V lost 0 bases and J lost 8 bases. CDR1 is SGDLS, CDR2 YYNGEE, per germline. The CDR3 length is 16 residues. The CDR3 loop reads CASSVAVLAGGYEQFF. The CDR3, as DNA: TGTGCCAGCAGCGTAGCTGTTCTAGCGGGAGGTTATGAGCAGTTCTTC.

CDR3 DNA: TGTGCCAGCAGACCGACAGTCGCCTCTTCACCCCTCCACTTT. Translated, it gives CASRPTVASSPLHF. The chain has TRBV7-8 and TRBJ1-6, with D possibly TRBD1 on 5 matching bases. Germline CDR1 SGHVS, CDR2 FQNEAQ. V lost 6 bases, J lost 9 bases, and 15 bases lay in between. This CDR3 has 14 residues.

This clone was found a few times. This sequence joins TRBV2 and TRBJ1-1; a weak D match, TRBD1 (5 bases). V shed 4 bases and J shed 4 bases, with 10 bases lying between them. CDR3 size: 13 residues. Germline lookup yields CDR1 SNHLY and CDR2 FYNNEI. The CDR3 region has the DNA TGTGCCAGCAGTGGGCCAGGGAGCACTGAAGCTTTCTTT. Its translation is CASSGPGSTEAFF.

The chain carries TRBV21-1 and TRBJ1-4; whether TRBD1, the table's D call, matches the DNA was not checked. TRBV21-1 constitutes a pseudogene. This CDR3 contains 18 residues. The CDR3 nucleotides are TGTGCCAGCAGCAAAGCTAGGGACAGGGGGCCTTTCGGTGAAAAACTGTTTTTT. The encoded protein is CASSKARDRGPFGEKLFF.

The V and J genes are TRBV5-8 and TRBJ1-1; 8 bases match TRBD1. J lost 2 bases, V lost 4 bases, and 7 bases had no gene match. The CDR3 has 15 amino acids. The V gene's germline CDR1 is SGHTS and CDR2 YDEGEE. CDR3 DNA: TGTGCCAGCAGCCGAGTGGGGACAGGAAACACTGAAGCTTTCTTT. This translates into CASSRVGTGNTEAFF.

The CDR3 loop reads CAGGGLAGFTQYF. As DNA, the CDR3 is TGTGCTGGAGGGGGACTAGCGGGGTTTACGCAGTATTTT. V and J are TRBV30 and TRBJ2-3; 13 bases are shared with TRBD2. The CDR3 extends over 13 amino acids. Germline assignment: CDR1 GTSNPN and CDR2 SVGIG (reference sequence).

The gene calls are TRBV10-3 and TRBJ1-6; the D gene is possibly TRBD1 (6 bases). V shed 4 bases and J shed 6 bases, with 10 bases lying between them. This CDR3 contains 14 residues. Germline V gene lookup returns CDR1 ENHRY and CDR2 SYGVKD. The CDR3 reads CAISGQAGNSPLHF. The CDR3, as DNA: TGTGCCATCAGTGGACAGGCGGGTAATTCACCCCTCCACTTT.

The chain couples TRBV5-1 to TRBJ1-3; D is undetermined. Germline CDR1 and CDR2: SGHRS and YFSETQ. Deletions cut 4 bases from V and 0 bases from J, with 14 bases between. The CDR3 is made up of 16 amino acids. CDR3 sequence: CASSAGTFRSGNTIYF. The CDR3, as DNA: TGCGCCAGCAGCGCGGGCACCTTTCGCTCTGGAAACACCATATATTTT.

The chain combines TRBV19 with TRBJ1-4; TRBD1 aligns across 7 bases. Germline assignment: CDR1 LNHDA and CDR2 SQIVND (reference sequence). The V and J ends lost 1 base and 10 bases, in that order; junction bases with no gene match: 9. The CDR3 is 15 residues long. The CDR3 spells CASSIGRQGRGKLFF. The CDR3 bases are TGTGCCAGTAGTATAGGACGACAGGGACGCGGAAAACTGTTTTTT.

The gene calls are TRBV5-6 and TRBJ1-3, with 9 nucleotides matching TRBD1. CDR1 SGHDT and CDR2 YYEEEE come from the germline V gene. The length of the CDR3 is 15 residues. The V segment lost 4 bases and the J segment 5 bases; nucleotides outside the gene matches: 7. CDR3 amino acids: CASSGAGTGRNTIYF. The CDR3 DNA is TGTGCCAGCAGCGGCGCCGGGACAGGGAGAAACACCATATATTTT.

The chain joins TRBV19 to TRBJ1-1; maybe TRBD1 (5 bases). The CDR3 is 13 residues long. Trimming took 6 bases from V and 0 from J, leaving 8 bases between them. Germline-derived CDR1 and CDR2 are LNHDA and SQIVND (reference sequence). Here the CDR3 DNA reads TGTGCCAGTAGCCAGGGATTGAACACTGAAGCTTTCTTT. Translating gives CASSQGLNTEAFF.